This T cell receptor (beta chain) was retrieved from a study of T cells after yellow fever vaccination. About the research overall: Any fraction with a low cell number was prepared using SMART-Seq v4 Ultra Low Input.

This clonotype was detected many times. Antigen specificity is unknown. Whole-study results and caveats: The secondary response was weaker, and its peak arrived faster, on day 5 versus 15. Few clonotypes appeared in both CD4 and CD8 compartments.

TCRdb reprocessed the 5' RACE reads via MiXCR and lists one record per CDR3 protein. The sample comprises 100,000 to 150,000 distinct CDR3 sequences, roughly 6.7% of which are singletons, and roughly 2.5% rests with the top ten. Trimming left V 5 bases short and J 12 bases short, with 20 bases between. Per germline, CDR1 MNHNY and CDR2 SVGAGI (reference sequence). CDR3 length: 13 residues. The J gene is TRBJ2-7, the V gene TRBV6-6; the D gene is possibly TRBD2 (7 bases). The receptor was isolated from a man aged 18 to 35 who received the YFV17D yellow fever vaccine. Here the sequenced sample was CD4+ T cells sorted from PBMCs, taken approximately 11 days after the first yellow fever vaccination. The CDR3 sequence is CASSNLGEGGLYF. In DNA, the CDR3 is TGTGCCAGCAGTAACCTAGGGGAGGGGGGGCTGTACTTC.